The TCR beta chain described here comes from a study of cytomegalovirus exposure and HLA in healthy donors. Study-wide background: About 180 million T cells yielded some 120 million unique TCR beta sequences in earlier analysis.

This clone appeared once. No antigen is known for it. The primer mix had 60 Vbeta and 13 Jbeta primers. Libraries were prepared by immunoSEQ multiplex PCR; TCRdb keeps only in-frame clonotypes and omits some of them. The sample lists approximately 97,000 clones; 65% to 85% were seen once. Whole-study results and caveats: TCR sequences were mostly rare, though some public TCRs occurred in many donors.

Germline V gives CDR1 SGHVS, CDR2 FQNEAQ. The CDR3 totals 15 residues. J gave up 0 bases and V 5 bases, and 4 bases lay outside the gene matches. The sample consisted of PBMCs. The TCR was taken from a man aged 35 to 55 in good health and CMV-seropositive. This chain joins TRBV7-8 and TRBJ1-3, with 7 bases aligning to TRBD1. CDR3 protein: CASSRQGPSGNTIYF. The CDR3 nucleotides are TGTGCCAGCAGCCGACAGGGACCCTCTGGAAACACCATATATTTT. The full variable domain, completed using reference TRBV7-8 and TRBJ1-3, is GAGVSQSPRYKVAKRGQDVALRCDPISGHVSLFWYQQALGQGPEFLTYFQNEAQLDKSGLPSDRFFAERPEGSVSTLKIQRTQQEDSAVYLCASSRQGPSGNTIYFGEGSWLTVV.